This paragraph covers one T cell receptor beta chain sequence. Antigen: not known. Profiling relied on immunoSEQ multiplex PCR, and the TCRdb table lists in-frame clones only, not all of them. The table lists over 850,000 clones, 70% to 80% of them singletons. These data come from a study of shared clonotypes between healthy human individuals. Study donors comprised healthy, HIV-negative adults devoid of recent acute infection or vaccination. CD4+ cells underwent separation, giving CD45RA+ naive and CD45RA-negative memory subsets. Notes on the study in general: Large sequencing depth failed to make sorted-subset sequencing complete, rarefaction showed. Donors were few, which limited the genetic and exposure-history diversity represented.

Trimming shortened V by 7 bases and J by 7 bases, and 15 bases separated the two germline ends. Germline lookup yields CDR1 SGHRS and CDR2 YFSETQ. CDR3 length: 13 residues. This rearrangement joins TRBV5-1 to TRBJ2-1; D tentatively fits TRBD1 or TRBD2 (6 bases each). The sequence came from a man aged 18-30 years in good health. Some clones in this sample may be carry-over from other donors' samples. The specimen sequenced was memory CD4+ T cells from PBMCs. As for subset: CD45RA-negative fraction. DNA of the CDR3: TGCGCCAGCGGCGGAGGGGGGTTAAATGAGCAGTTCTTC. It translates to CASGGGGLNEQFF.